This entry concerns a single T cell receptor (beta chain). No antigen is known for it. The CDR3 is made up of 15 amino acids. CDR1 LGHNA and CDR2 YNFKEQ come from the germline V gene. V trimming: 4 bases; J trimming: 2 bases; junction bases outside the gene matches: 4. This sample was taken from a study of graft-versus-host responses after intestinal transplantation. About the research overall: Recipients underwent multivisceral, liver-intestinal, or isolated intestinal transplants. Overall study findings and caveats: GvH clones detected in recipient marrow included some appearing first in ileum or blood.

The assay was immunoSEQ multiplex PCR, and TCRdb's table has in-frame clones only and misses some. Among 20,000 to 25,000 clones, around 81% were seen once, and the ten largest hold about 3%. Graft specimens yielded both intraepithelial and lamina propria lymphocytes. The TCR sequence derives from a human patient who received an intestinal transplant, so some T cells may come from the graft donor. The sample was ileum tissue, taken 12 days after intestinal transplant. The V call is TRBV4-2, the J call TRBJ2-7, with 11 bases matching TRBD2. CDR3 DNA: TGTGCCAGCAGCCCCCTAGCGGGGGGCCCCTACGAGCAGTACTTC. Amino acids: CASSPLAGGPYEQYF.